A single T cell receptor (beta chain) is shown here with its context. Its specificity is unknown. The data were obtained in a study of cytomegalovirus exposure and HLA in healthy donors. Study-level results: CMV antigen specificity was confirmed in vitro for three CMV-associated chains. The listing of some 170 TCR beta chains classed them as cytomegalovirus-associated. According to a subsequent analysis, TCR clusters identified in the first cohort showed a tendency to co-occur across the roughly 120 validation repertoires. The classifier reportedly diagnosed cytomegalovirus status with high sensitivity and specificity.

Sequencing used immunoSEQ multiplex PCR; TCRdb keeps in-frame clones, though not all of them. The top ten hold approximately 8% of the sample, which has about 140,000 clones, just over 85% seen once. Germline-derived CDR1 and CDR2 are MNHNS and SASEGT. Unmatched junction bases numbered 5, after V lost 0 bases and J lost 15 bases. The CDR3 covers 12 residues. This sequence originates from a woman younger than 35 in good health and CMV-seropositive. The J gene is TRBJ2-1, the V gene TRBV6-1; 7 nucleotides line up with TRBD2. Sequences were obtained from PBMCs. DNA of the CDR3: TGTGCCAGCAGTGAAGCGGGGCTAGCGGTGTTCTTC. Its translation: CASSEAGLAVFF.